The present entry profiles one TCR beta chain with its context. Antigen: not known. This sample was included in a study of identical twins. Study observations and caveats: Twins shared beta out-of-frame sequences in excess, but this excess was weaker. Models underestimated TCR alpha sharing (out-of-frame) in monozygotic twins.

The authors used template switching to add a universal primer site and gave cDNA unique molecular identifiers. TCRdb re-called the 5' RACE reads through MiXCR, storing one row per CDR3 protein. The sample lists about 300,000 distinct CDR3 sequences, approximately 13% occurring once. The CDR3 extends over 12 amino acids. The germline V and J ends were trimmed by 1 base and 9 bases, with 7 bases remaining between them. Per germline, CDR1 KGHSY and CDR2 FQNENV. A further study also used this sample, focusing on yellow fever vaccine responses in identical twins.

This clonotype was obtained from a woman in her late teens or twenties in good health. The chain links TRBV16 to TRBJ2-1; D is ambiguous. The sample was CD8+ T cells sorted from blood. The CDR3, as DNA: TGTGCCAGCAGCCAATATTTGGTTGAGCAGTTCTTC. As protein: CASSQYLVEQFF.